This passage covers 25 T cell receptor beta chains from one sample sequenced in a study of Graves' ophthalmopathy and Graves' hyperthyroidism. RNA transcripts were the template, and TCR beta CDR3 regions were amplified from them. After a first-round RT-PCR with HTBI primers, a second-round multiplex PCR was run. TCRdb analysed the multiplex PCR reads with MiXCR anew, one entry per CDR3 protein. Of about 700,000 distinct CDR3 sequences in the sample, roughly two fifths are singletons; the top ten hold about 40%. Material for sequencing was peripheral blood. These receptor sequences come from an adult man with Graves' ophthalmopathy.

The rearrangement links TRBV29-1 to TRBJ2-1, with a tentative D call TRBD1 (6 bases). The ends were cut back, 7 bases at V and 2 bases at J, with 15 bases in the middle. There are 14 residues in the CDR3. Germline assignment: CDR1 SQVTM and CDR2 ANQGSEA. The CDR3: CSGRQGRPYNEQFF. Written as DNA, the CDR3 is TGCAGCGGGCGGCAGGGGCGGCCCTACAATGAGCAGTTCTTC.

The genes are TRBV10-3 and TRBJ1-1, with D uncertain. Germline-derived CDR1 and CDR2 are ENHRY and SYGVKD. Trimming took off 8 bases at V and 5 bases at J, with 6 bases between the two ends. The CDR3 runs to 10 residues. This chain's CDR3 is CAIGGTEAFF. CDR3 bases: TGTGCCATCGGTGGGACTGAAGCTTTCTTT.

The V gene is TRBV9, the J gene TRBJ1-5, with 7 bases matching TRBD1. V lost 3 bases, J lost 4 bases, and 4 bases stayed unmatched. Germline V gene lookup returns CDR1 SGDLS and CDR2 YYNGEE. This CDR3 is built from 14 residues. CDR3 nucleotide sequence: TGTGCCAGCAGCGCTGAGGGACAGAATCAGCCCCAGCATTTT. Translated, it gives CASSAEGQNQPQHF.

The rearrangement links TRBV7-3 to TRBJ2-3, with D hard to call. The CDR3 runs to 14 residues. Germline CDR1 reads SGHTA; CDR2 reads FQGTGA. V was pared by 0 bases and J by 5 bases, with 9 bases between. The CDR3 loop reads CASSLTVNQDTQYF. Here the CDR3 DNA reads TGTGCCAGCAGCTTAACTGTTAATCAAGATACGCAGTATTTT.

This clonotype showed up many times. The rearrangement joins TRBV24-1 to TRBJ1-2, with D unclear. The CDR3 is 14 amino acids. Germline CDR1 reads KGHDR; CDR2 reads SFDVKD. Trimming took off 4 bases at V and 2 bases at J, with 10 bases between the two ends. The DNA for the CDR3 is TGTGCCACCAGTGACGTTAGACGGAACTATGGCTACACCTTC. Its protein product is CATSDVRRNYGYTF.

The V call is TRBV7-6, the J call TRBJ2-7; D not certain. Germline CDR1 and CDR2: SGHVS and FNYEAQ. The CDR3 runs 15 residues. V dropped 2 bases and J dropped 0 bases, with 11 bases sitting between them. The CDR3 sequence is CASSLKSDVSYEQYF. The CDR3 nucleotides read TGTGCCAGCAGCTTAAAGTCCGACGTCTCCTACGAGCAGTACTTC. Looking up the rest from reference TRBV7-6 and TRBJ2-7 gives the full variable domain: GAGVSQSPRYKVTKRGQDVALRCDPISGHVSLYWYRQALGQGPEFLTYFNYEAQQDKSGLPNDRFSAERPEGSISTLTIQRTEQRDSAMYRCASSLKSDVSYEQYFGPGTRLTVT.

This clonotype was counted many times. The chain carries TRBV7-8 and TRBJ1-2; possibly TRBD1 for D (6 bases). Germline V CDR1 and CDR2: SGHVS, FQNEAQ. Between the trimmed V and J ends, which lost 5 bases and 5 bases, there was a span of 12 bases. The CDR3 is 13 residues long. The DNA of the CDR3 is TGTGCCAGCAGCCCCTCGAGGGGGTATGGCTACACCTTC. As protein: CASSPSRGYGYTF.

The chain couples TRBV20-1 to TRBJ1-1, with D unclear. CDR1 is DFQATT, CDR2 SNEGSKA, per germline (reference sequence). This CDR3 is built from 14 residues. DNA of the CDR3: TGCAGCGTAAATCGGCCGACTGTGAGGACTGAAGCTTTCTTT. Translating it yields CSVNRPTVRTEAFF.

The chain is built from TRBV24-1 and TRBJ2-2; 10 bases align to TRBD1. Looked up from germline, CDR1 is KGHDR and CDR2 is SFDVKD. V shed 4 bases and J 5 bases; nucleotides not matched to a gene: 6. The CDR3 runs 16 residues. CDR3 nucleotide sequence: TGTGCCACCAGTGACTTGGACAGGGGGGAAACCGGGGAGCTGTTTTTT. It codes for CATSDLDRGETGELFF.

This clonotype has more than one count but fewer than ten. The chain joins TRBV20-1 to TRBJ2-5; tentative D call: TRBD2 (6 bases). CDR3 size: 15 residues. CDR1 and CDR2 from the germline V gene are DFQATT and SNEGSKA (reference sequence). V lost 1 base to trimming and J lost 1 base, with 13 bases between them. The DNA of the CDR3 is TGCAGTGCTAGAGGGGACTTCCCCTTCCAAGAGACCCAGTACTTC. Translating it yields CSARGDFPFQETQYF.

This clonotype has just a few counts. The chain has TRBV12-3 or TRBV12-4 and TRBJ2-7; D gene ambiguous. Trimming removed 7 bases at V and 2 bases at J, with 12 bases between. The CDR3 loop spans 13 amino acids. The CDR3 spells CASMTQTTYEQYF. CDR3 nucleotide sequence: TGTGCCAGCATGACACAGACCACCTACGAGCAGTACTTC.

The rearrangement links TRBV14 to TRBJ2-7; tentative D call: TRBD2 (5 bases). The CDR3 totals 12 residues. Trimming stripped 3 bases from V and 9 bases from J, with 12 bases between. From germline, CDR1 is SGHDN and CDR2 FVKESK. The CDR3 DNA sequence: TGTGCCAGCAGCCAGTCGGGGATTGGGCAGTACTTC. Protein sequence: CASSQSGIGQYF.

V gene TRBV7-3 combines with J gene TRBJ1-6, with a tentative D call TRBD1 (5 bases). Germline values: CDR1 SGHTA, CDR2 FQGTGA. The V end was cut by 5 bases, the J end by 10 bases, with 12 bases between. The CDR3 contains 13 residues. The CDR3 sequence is CASSLGRESPLHF. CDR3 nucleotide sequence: TGTGCCAGCAGCCTTGGCAGGGAATCACCCCTCCACTTT.

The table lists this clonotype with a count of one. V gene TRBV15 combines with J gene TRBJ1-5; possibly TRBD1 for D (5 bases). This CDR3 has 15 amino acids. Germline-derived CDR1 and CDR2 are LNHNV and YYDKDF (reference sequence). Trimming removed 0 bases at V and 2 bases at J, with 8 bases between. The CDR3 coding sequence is TGTGCCACCAGCAGAGAGGGGGTGGGCAATCAGCCCCAGCATTTT. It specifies CATSREGVGNQPQHF.

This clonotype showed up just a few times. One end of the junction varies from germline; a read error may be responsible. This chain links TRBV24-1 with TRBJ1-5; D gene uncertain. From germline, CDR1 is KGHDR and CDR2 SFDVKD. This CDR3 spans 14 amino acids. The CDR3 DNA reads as TGTGCCAGCAGTTACTGGGTGGGAGGGATGCCCCAGCATTTT. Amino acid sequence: CASSYWVGGMPQHF.

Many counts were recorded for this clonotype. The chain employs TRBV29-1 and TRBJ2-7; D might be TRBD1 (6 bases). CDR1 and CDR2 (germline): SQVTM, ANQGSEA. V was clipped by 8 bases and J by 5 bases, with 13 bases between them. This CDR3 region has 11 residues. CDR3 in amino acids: CSFQTGDEQYF. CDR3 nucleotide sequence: TGCAGCTTTCAGACAGGAGACGAGCAGTACTTC.

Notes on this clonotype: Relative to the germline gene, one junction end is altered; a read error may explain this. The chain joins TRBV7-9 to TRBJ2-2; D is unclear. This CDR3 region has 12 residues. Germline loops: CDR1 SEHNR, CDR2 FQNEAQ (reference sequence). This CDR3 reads CASSLIAEELFF. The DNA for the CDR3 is TGTGCCAGCAGCTTAATAGCCGAGGAGCTCTTTTTC. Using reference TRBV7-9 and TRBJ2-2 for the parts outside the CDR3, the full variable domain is DTGVSQNPRHKITKRGQNVTFRCDPISEHNRLYWYRQTLGQGPEFLTYFQNEAQLEKSRLLSDRFSAERPKGSFSTLEIQRTEQGDSAMYLCASSLIAEELFFGEGSRLTVL.

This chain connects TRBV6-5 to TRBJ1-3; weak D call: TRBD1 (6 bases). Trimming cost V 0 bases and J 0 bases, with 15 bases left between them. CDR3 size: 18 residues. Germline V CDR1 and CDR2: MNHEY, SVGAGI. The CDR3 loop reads CASSYSWTAPSSGNTIYF. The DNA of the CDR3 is TGTGCCAGCAGTTACTCATGGACAGCTCCTAGCTCTGGAAACACCATATATTTT.

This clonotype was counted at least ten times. CDR3 DNA: TGTGCCAGCACTTTCCTCGGACAGGGGGATGGCTACACCTTC. Encoded protein: CASTFLGQGDGYTF. The chain is built from TRBV6-5 and TRBJ1-2; the match to TRBD1 covers 10 bases. Trimming at V came to 7 bases and at J to 6 bases, leaving 8 bases not matched to a gene. The CDR3 length is 14 residues. The germline gives CDR1 MNHEY, CDR2 SVGAGI.

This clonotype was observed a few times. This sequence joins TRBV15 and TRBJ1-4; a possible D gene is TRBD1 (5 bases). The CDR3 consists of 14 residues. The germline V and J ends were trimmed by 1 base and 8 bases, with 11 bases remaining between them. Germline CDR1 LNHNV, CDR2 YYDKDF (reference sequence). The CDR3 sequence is CATSRGGSLEKLFF. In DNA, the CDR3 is TGTGCCACCAGCAGAGGGGGGTCTTTGGAAAAACTGTTTTTT.

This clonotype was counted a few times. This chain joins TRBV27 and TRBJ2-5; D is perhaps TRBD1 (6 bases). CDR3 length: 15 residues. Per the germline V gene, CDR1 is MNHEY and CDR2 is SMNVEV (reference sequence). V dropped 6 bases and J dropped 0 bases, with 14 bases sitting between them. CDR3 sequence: CASRPGQLYQETQYF. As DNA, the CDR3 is TGTGCCAGCAGACCTGGACAGCTCTACCAAGAGACCCAGTACTTC.

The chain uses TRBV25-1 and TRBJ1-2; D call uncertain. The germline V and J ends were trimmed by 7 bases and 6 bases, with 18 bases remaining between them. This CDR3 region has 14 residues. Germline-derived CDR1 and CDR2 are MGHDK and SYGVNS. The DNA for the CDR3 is TGTGCCAGCACCCAGACCGGGTCAGGAGATGGCTACACCTTC. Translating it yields CASTQTGSGDGYTF.

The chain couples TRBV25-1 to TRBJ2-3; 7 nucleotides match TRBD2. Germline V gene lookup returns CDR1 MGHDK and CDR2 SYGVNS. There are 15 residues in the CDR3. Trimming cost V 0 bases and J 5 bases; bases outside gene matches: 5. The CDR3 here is CASSEYAGVGDTQYF. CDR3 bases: TGTGCCAGCAGTGAATATGCGGGGGTAGGAGATACGCAGTATTTT.

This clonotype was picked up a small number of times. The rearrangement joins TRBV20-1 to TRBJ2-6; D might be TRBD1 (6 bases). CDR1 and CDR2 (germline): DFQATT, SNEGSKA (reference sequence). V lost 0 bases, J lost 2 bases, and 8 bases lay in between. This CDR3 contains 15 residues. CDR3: CSARDRGAGANVLTF. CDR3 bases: TGCAGTGCTAGAGACAGGGGAGCTGGGGCCAACGTCCTGACTTTC.

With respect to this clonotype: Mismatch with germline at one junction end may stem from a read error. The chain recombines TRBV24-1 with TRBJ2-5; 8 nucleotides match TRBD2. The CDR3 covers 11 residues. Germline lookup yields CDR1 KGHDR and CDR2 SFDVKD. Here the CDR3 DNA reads TGTGCCACCAGCGTAGGGACTAGGGCGTTCTTC. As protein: CATSVGTRAFF.